The rows below give T cell receptor beta chains drawn from one sample of a study of vaccination effects on CD4 cells after COVID-19. Which antigens these TCRs recognize remains unknown. The data were produced by immunoSEQ multiplex PCR, yet TCRdb's version contains in-frame clones alone and is incomplete. The data hold tens of thousands of clones, with 65% to 80% observed a single time. Source: CD4+ T cells from PBMCs cultured without peptide, taken before COVID-19 vaccination. The receptors were gathered from a human donor who received a COVID-19 vaccine. Each CDR3 is given with its conserved first and last residue. D genes are given only for firm matches. Part of the rows lack a size; the others show once, few, many or a class for expanded clones.

abundance: -; v_gene: TRBV9; d_gene: -; j_gene: TRBJ2-3; CDR3aa: CASSVGASADTQYF
abundance: few; v_gene: TRBV19; d_gene: TRBD1; j_gene: TRBJ2-3; CDR3aa: CASRSAWTGSTDTQYF
abundance: -; v_gene: TRBV10-3; d_gene: -; j_gene: TRBJ1-1; CDR3aa: CAISEFKGYEAFF
abundance: -; v_gene: TRBV11-3; d_gene: TRBD1; j_gene: TRBJ2-7; CDR3aa: CASSLAGQGYEQYF
abundance: -; v_gene: TRBV4-2; d_gene: -; j_gene: TRBJ1-1; CDR3aa: CASSQQGSGTEAFF
abundance: -; v_gene: TRBV19; d_gene: TRBD1; j_gene: TRBJ1-5; CDR3aa: CASTSGTGGWSQHF
abundance: once; v_gene: TRBV3-1/TRBV3-2; d_gene: -; j_gene: TRBJ2-1; CDR3aa: CASSPGQRYNEQFF
abundance: -; v_gene: TRBV3-1/TRBV3-2; d_gene: TRBD1; j_gene: TRBJ1-2; CDR3aa: CASSQDTGGYGYTF
abundance: few; v_gene: TRBV4-2; d_gene: -; j_gene: TRBJ1-6; CDR3aa: CASSQDRGVGSPLHF
abundance: -; v_gene: TRBV5-6; d_gene: -; j_gene: TRBJ1-3; CDR3aa: CASSQQGGNTIYF
abundance: once; v_gene: TRBV30; d_gene: -; j_gene: TRBJ1-1; CDR3aa: CAWSVRGWNTEAFF
abundance: -; v_gene: TRBV7-2; d_gene: -; j_gene: TRBJ1-3; CDR3aa: CASSYQGFGNTIYF
abundance: -; v_gene: TRBV25-1; d_gene: -; j_gene: TRBJ1-6; CDR3aa: CASSLGENSPLHF
abundance: -; v_gene: TRBV28; d_gene: -; j_gene: TRBJ2-7; CDR3aa: CASSSPYEQYF
abundance: -; v_gene: TRBV14; d_gene: TRBD1; j_gene: TRBJ1-1; CDR3aa: CASSIQGKMNTEAFF
abundance: -; v_gene: TRBV7-2; d_gene: -; j_gene: TRBJ2-3; CDR3aa: CASRGPATLGTDTQYF
abundance: -; v_gene: TRBV4-2; d_gene: -; j_gene: TRBJ2-3; CDR3aa: CASSLTITGGLGTDTQYF
abundance: -; v_gene: TRBV28; d_gene: -; j_gene: TRBJ2-7; CDR3aa: CASRWDGLYEQYF
abundance: few; v_gene: TRBV6-1; d_gene: -; j_gene: TRBJ1-2; CDR3aa: CASSDYGAPSNYGYTF
abundance: -; v_gene: TRBV7-3; d_gene: TRBD2; j_gene: TRBJ2-3; CDR3aa: CASSLSGEDTQYF
abundance: -; v_gene: TRBV11-2; d_gene: -; j_gene: TRBJ2-7; CDR3aa: CASSFRGLREQYF
abundance: -; v_gene: TRBV7-9; d_gene: -; j_gene: TRBJ1-1; CDR3aa: CASGVKKMNTEAFF